The next 15 T cell receptor beta chains were all read from a single sample in a study of blood T cell repertoires in COVID-19. Profiled with immunoSEQ multiplex PCR; TCRdb holds only in-frame clones, not every one. The sample shows fewer than 200,000 clones, over 70% of them seen only once. The source material was peripheral blood. The receptor source for this set is a man in his fifties or sixties with acute or convalescent COVID-19.

This chain connects TRBV7-2 to TRBJ1-2; D gene uncertain. The V gene's germline CDR1 is SGHTA and CDR2 FQGNSA. This CDR3 is 12 amino acids long. Trimming left V 3 bases short and J 8 bases short, with 10 bases between. CDR3 loop: CASSFFARGYTF. CDR3 in DNA: TGTGCCAGCAGCTTTTTCGCGCGGGGCTACACCTTC.

The gene calls are TRBV10-3 and TRBJ1-2, with D perhaps TRBD1 (5 bases). The length of the CDR3 is 14 residues. Germline assignment: CDR1 ENHRY and CDR2 SYGVKD. Trimming removed 3 bases from V and 8 bases from J, with 16 bases in between. This chain's CDR3 is CAISDHGTQVGYTF. The CDR3 DNA reads TGTGCCATCAGTGATCATGGCACACAGGTGGGCTACACCTTC.

V usage is TRBV18 and J usage is TRBJ2-5, with 9 bases fitting TRBD1. The ends lost 3 bases at V and 2 bases at J; junction bases unmatched: 7. CDR1 is KGHSH, CDR2 LQKENI, per germline. The CDR3 totals 16 residues. Here the CDR3 reads CASSPWTGAQQETQYF. Here the CDR3 DNA reads TGTGCCAGCTCACCTTGGACAGGGGCCCAGCAAGAGACCCAGTACTTC. Full variable domain (outside the CDR3, taken from reference TRBV18 and TRBJ2-5): NAGVMQNPRHLVRRRGQEARLRCSPMKGHSHVYWYRQLPEEGLKFMVYLQKENIIDESGMPKERFSAEFPKEGPSILRIQQVVRGDSAAYFCASSPWTGAQQETQYFGPGTRLLVL.

The rearrangement uses TRBV4-1 and TRBJ1-2; D is unclear. Between the trimmed V and J ends, which lost 0 bases and 8 bases, there was a span of 16 bases. The CDR3 consists of 15 residues. Germline V gene data show CDR1 as MGHRA and CDR2 as YSYEKL. CDR3: CASSQDGVGSRGYTF. The CDR3 DNA follows: TGCGCCAGCAGCCAAGACGGGGTAGGGTCTCGCGGCTACACCTTC.

V is TRBV6-1 and J is TRBJ1-5, with 12 positions matching TRBD1. The CDR3 consists of 16 residues. From germline, CDR1 is MNHNS and CDR2 SASEGT. J was trimmed by 5 bases and V by 4 bases; bases with no gene match: 6. CDR3 sequence: CASSASGTGGDQPQHF. CDR3 DNA: TGTGCCAGCAGTGCTTCCGGGACAGGGGGCGATCAGCCCCAGCATTTT.

The chain has TRBV2 and TRBJ2-7, with a possible D match to TRBD2 (5 bases). The V gene lost 4 bases and the J gene lost 6 bases, with 16 bases spanning the gap. The CDR3 length is 14 residues. Germline lookup yields CDR1 SNHLY and CDR2 FYNNEI. CDR3 DNA: TGTGCCAGCAGTGCGTCGGTCGGGGTCTCCGAGCAGTACTTC. It translates to CASSASVGVSEQYF.

The chain carries TRBV6-5 and TRBJ2-3; 7 bases match TRBD1. This CDR3 contains 13 residues. CDR1 and CDR2 (germline): MNHEY, SVGAGI. Trimming took 6 bases from V and 6 from J; bases not matched to a gene: 6. The chain's CDR3 is CASSDRVGDTQYF. The CDR3 DNA is TGTGCCAGCAGCGACAGGGTGGGCGATACGCAGTATTTT.

The gene calls are TRBV2 and TRBJ1-6, with 7 bases that match TRBD1. From germline, CDR1 is SNHLY and CDR2 FYNNEI. The CDR3 covers 15 residues. V was clipped by 4 bases and J by 5 bases; unmatched bases: 5. CDR3 DNA sequence: TGTGCCAGCAGTGCCGGACAGGCGAATAATTCACCCCTCCACTTT. Its translation is CASSAGQANNSPLHF.

This chain uses TRBV5-5 with TRBJ2-1; D uncertain. Per germline, CDR1 SGHKS and CDR2 YYEKEE (reference sequence). Trimming cost V 2 bases and J 7 bases, with 4 bases left between them. This CDR3 contains 11 residues. As DNA, the CDR3 is TGTGCCAGCAGCTTCGTAAATGAGCAGTTCTTC. Protein product: CASSFVNEQFF.

The chain couples TRBV5-5 to TRBJ2-3; the match to TRBD2 covers 7 bases. CDR3 length: 13 residues. Germline trimming cut 4 bases from V and 1 base from J; bases unmatched to any gene: 0. Germline V gene sequence: CDR1 SGHKS, CDR2 YYEKEE (reference sequence). The CDR3 sequence is CASSGGGTDTQYF. CDR3 coding DNA: TGTGCCAGCAGCGGGGGGGGCACAGATACGCAGTATTTT.

The CDR3 DNA sequence: TGCGCCAGCAGCTTGTCGCAACAGGGATTAAATGGCTACACCTTC. Protein sequence: CASSLSQQGLNGYTF. V and J are TRBV5-1 and TRBJ1-2; the D gene is possibly TRBD1 (6 bases). The germline V and J ends were trimmed by 1 base and 6 bases, with 16 bases remaining between them. Per the germline V gene, CDR1 is SGHRS and CDR2 is YFSETQ. The CDR3 runs 15 residues.

The CDR3 loop reads CASSLLRGREQYF. CDR3 DNA sequence: TGTGCCAGCAGCTTATTGCGGGGCAGGGAGCAGTACTTC. The chain joins TRBV7-2 to TRBJ2-7; perhaps TRBD2 as D (6 bases). V lost 2 bases to trimming and J lost 7 bases, with 12 bases between them. The germline V gene has CDR1 SGHTA and CDR2 FQGNSA. This CDR3 spans 13 amino acids.

This clone was seen a few times. J is TRBJ1-1 and V is TRBV6-2 or TRBV6-3; D perhaps matches TRBD1 (6 bases). In germline, CDR1 is MNHEY, CDR2 SVGEGT. V shed 4 bases and J shed 5 bases, with 23 bases lying between them. The CDR3 contains 17 residues. CDR3 residues: CASSSVTGTGWRTEAFF. Here the CDR3 DNA reads TGTGCCAGCAGTTCCGTCACAGGGACGGGGTGGCGGACTGAAGCTTTCTTT.

The chain combines TRBV18 with TRBJ2-1; 8 positions match TRBD2. Germline assignment: CDR1 KGHSH and CDR2 LQKENI. The CDR3 runs to 15 residues. Germline trimming cut 2 bases from V and 4 bases from J; bases unmatched to any gene: 4. The CDR3 nucleotides read TGTGCCAGCTCACCAGCGGGAGGCTCTTACAATGAGCAGTTCTTC. Its translation is CASSPAGGSYNEQFF.

This chain uses TRBV19 with TRBJ2-3; the match to TRBD1 covers 7 bases. CDR1 LNHDA and CDR2 SQIVND come from the germline V gene (reference sequence). V lost 6 bases to trimming and J lost 0 bases; unmatched junction nucleotides: 9. The CDR3 is 16 residues long. Here the CDR3 reads CASSLPGQISTDTQYF. CDR3 nucleotides: TGTGCCAGTAGCCTACCGGGACAGATAAGCACAGATACGCAGTATTTT.